One sample yielded the 21 T cell receptor beta chains listed below, sequenced in a study of OX40 agonist ivuxolimab in advanced cancers. Sequenced by immunoSEQ multiplex PCR; TCRdb stores in-frame clones only, minus some. Found here are about 40,000 clones, around 88% of them singletons; the top ten hold more than 20%. The sample in question was CD4+ or CD8+ T cells sorted from blood, obtained in a trial of the OX40 agonist ivuxolimab. These TCRs come from an adult with an advanced solid tumor such as melanoma, head and neck, liver or kidney cancer.

This chain links TRBV7-9 with TRBJ2-5; TRBD2 matches at 8 bases. The junction had 6 bases not matched to a gene; V was cut back by 10 bases and J by 5 bases. Germline loops: CDR1 SEHNR, CDR2 FQNEAQ (reference sequence). This CDR3 is 12 amino acids long. This CDR3 is CATSGGYETQYF. CDR3 coding DNA: TGTGCCACGTCGGGGGGGTACGAGACCCAGTACTTC.

The chain recombines TRBV27 with TRBJ2-7; D may be TRBD2 (7 bases). Trimming removed 11 bases at V and 7 bases at J, with 18 bases between. Germline loops: CDR1 MNHEY, CDR2 SMNVEV (reference sequence). CDR3 length: 12 amino acids. The CDR3 loop reads CAAYGGLGEQYF. The CDR3 DNA reads as TGTGCCGCTTACGGGGGGCTAGGGGAGCAGTACTTC.

The V and J genes are TRBV4-1 and TRBJ2-7; D remains ambiguous. The V and J ends lost 0 bases and 3 bases respectively, with 12 bases between them. The CDR3 totals 15 residues. CDR1 and CDR2 (germline): MGHRA, YSYEKL. The CDR3 is CASSQDPRVGYEQYF. In nucleotides, the CDR3 is TGCGCCAGCAGCCAAGATCCTAGGGTTGGCTACGAGCAGTACTTC.

The V gene is TRBV4-1, the J gene TRBJ2-7; 8 bases align to TRBD1. The CDR3 loop spans 15 amino acids. V lost 3 bases to trimming and J lost 5 bases; unmatched junction nucleotides: 9. Germline loops: CDR1 MGHRA, CDR2 YSYEKL. CDR3: CASSHQDREIDEQYF. CDR3 coding DNA: TGCGCCAGCAGCCATCAGGACAGGGAGATAGACGAGCAGTACTTC.

The chain carries TRBV10-3 and TRBJ2-2; tentative D call: TRBD1 (6 bases). Germline values: CDR1 ENHRY, CDR2 SYGVKD. Trimming left V 5 bases short and J 7 bases short, with 14 bases between. The CDR3 length is 14 residues. The CDR3 nucleotides are TGTGCCATCAGTCGCCCAGGGGTGGACGGGGAGCTGTTTTTT. This gives the protein CAISRPGVDGELFF.

The gene calls are TRBV12-5 and TRBJ2-7; 7 nucleotides line up with TRBD2. The CDR3 spans 17 residues. CDR1 and CDR2 from the germline V gene are LGHNT and FRNRAP. V lost 2 bases and J lost 3; bases outside the gene matches: 13. The CDR3 reads CASGLSAGPGGYYEQYF. CDR3 nucleotide sequence: TGTGCTAGTGGTTTGTCCGCAGGGCCGGGAGGTTACTACGAGCAGTACTTC.

The V and J genes are TRBV7-9 and TRBJ2-2; a possible D gene is TRBD1 (6 bases). Germline CDR1 and CDR2: SEHNR and FQNEAQ (reference sequence). V was pared by 5 bases and J by 7 bases, with 20 bases between. This CDR3 region has 16 residues. The CDR3 DNA is TGTGCCAGCAGCATGACACCTACAGGGTCGGACGGGGAGCTGTTTTTT. Its translation: CASSMTPTGSDGELFF.

This clone was seen a single time. The chain couples TRBV7-9 to TRBJ2-7; the D gene is possibly TRBD2 (5 bases). V lost 5 bases, J lost 1 base, and 15 bases lay in between. CDR1 and CDR2 from the germline V gene are SEHNR and FQNEAQ (reference sequence). There are 15 residues in the CDR3. CDR3 DNA sequence: TGTGCCAGCAGCCCCGCCCCGGAGGTATCCTACGAGCAGTACTTC. This gives the protein CASSPAPEVSYEQYF.

The chain is built from TRBV6-1 and TRBJ1-5, with D possibly being TRBD1 (6 bases). Germline V gene data show CDR1 as MNHNS and CDR2 as SASEGT. V lost 10 bases, J lost 0 bases, and 13 bases lay in between. The length of the CDR3 is 14 residues. CDR3 residues: CATSPDSSNQPQHF. DNA of the CDR3: TGTGCCACATCGCCGGACAGTAGCAATCAGCCCCAGCATTTT.

The genes are TRBV7-9 and TRBJ1-3; D gene ambiguous. The CDR3 has 14 residues. The germline V gene has CDR1 SEHNR and CDR2 FQNEAQ (reference sequence). V was clipped by 1 base and J by 4 bases, with 8 bases between them. The CDR3 coding sequence is TGTGCCAGCAGCTTAGTACAAACAGGAAACACCATATATTTT. Translated, it gives CASSLVQTGNTIYF.

This clone came up a few times. The chain employs TRBV7-9 and TRBJ2-2; 11 nucleotides line up with TRBD2. V was clipped by 5 bases and J by 5 bases; unmatched bases: 4. Germline V gene sequence: CDR1 SEHNR, CDR2 FQNEAQ (reference sequence). CDR3 length: 15 residues. The CDR3 nucleotides are TGTGCCAGCAGCCTTCTAGCGGGAGGAACCGGGGAGCTGTTTTTT. Residues: CASSLLAGGTGELFF. The full variable domain, its missing parts supplied by reference TRBV7-9 and TRBJ2-2, is DTGVSQNPRHKITKRGQNVTFRCDPISEHNRLYWYRQTLGQGPEFLTYFQNEAQLEKSRLLSDRFSAERPKGSFSTLEIQRTEQGDSAMYLCASSLLAGGTGELFFGEGSRLTVL.

This clone was seen once. The V call is TRBV7-3, the J call TRBJ2-1; D remains ambiguous. V was shortened by 3 bases and J by 5 bases, with 2 bases between the two germline ends. This CDR3 has 11 residues. The germline gives CDR1 SGHTA, CDR2 FQGTGA. The CDR3 coding sequence is TGTGCCAGCAGCTTGGACAATGAGCAGTTCTTC. Translation gives CASSLDNEQFF.

V gene TRBV5-5 combines with J gene TRBJ1-1; TRBD1 matches 8 bases. J was trimmed by 0 bases and V by 1 base; bases with no gene match: 2. Germline assignment: CDR1 SGHKS and CDR2 YYEKEE (reference sequence). The CDR3 consists of 15 residues. The CDR3 bases are TGTGCCAGCAGCTTGCGGGACAGGATGAACACTGAAGCTTTCTTT. It yields the protein CASSLRDRMNTEAFF.

This clone was counted a few times. For the CDR3, the DNA is TGTGCCAGCAGTGGACAGGGTTCTCATGAGCAGTTCTTC. Protein sequence: CASSGQGSHEQFF. This chain joins TRBV25-1 and TRBJ2-1, with 7 bases lining up with TRBD1. V gave up 4 bases and J gave up 8 bases; unmatched junction bases: 5. The CDR3 contains 13 residues. Germline V gene lookup returns CDR1 MGHDK and CDR2 SYGVNS.

The chain has TRBV18 and TRBJ2-2, with D unclear. The germline CDR1 and CDR2 sequences are KGHSH and LQKENI. The germline V and J ends were trimmed by 0 bases and 5 bases, with 4 bases remaining between them. The CDR3 is 13 residues long. CDR3: CASSPPYTGELFF. The CDR3 DNA is TGTGCCAGCTCACCACCGTATACCGGGGAGCTGTTTTTT.

This chain links TRBV28 with TRBJ1-2, with 7 nucleotides matching TRBD1. CDR1 and CDR2 (germline): MDHEN, SYDVKM. With V trimmed by 5 bases and J by 7 bases, 13 bases remained unmatched. This CDR3 has 15 amino acids. The chain's CDR3 is CASSPSDRAHFGYTF. The CDR3 region has the DNA TGTGCCAGCAGTCCGAGTGACAGGGCCCATTTTGGCTACACCTTC.

The chain employs TRBV11-3 and TRBJ1-2; D might be TRBD1 (5 bases). V gave up 3 bases and J gave up 0 bases, with 11 bases separating them. Germline CDR1 reads SGHNT; CDR2 reads YENEEA. The CDR3 length is 15 residues. The CDR3, as DNA: TGTGCCAGCAGCTTGGGGGACGGAGCTAACTATGGCTACACCTTC. Translating gives CASSLGDGANYGYTF.

This sequence joins TRBV27 and TRBJ2-7; 8 bases align to TRBD2. CDR3 length equals 15 residues. Germline assignment: CDR1 MNHEY and CDR2 SMNVEV (reference sequence). The V gene end was trimmed by 4 bases and the J gene end by 2 bases; junction bases not matched to a gene: 7. The CDR3 bases are TGTGCCAGCAGTTCCGGAACTAGCGGAGCCTACGAGCAGTACTTC. Its protein product is CASSSGTSGAYEQYF.

The chain recombines TRBV28 with TRBJ1-1; D gene ambiguous. Germline V gene sequence: CDR1 MDHEN, CDR2 SYDVKM. Between the trimmed V and J ends, which lost 6 bases and 0 bases, there was a span of 8 bases. The CDR3 runs to 13 residues. The CDR3 is CASRTQLNTEAFF. The CDR3 bases are TGTGCCAGCAGGACACAGTTGAACACTGAAGCTTTCTTT.

The gene calls are TRBV5-1 and TRBJ2-5; 8 bases agree with TRBD1. Looked up from germline, CDR1 is SGHRS and CDR2 is YFSETQ. The CDR3 sequence is 15 residues long. The junction had 4 bases not matched to a gene; V was cut back by 3 bases and J by 0 bases. CDR3 protein: CASSYYRGDQETQYF. Written as DNA, the CDR3 is TGCGCCAGCAGCTACTACAGGGGGGACCAAGAGACCCAGTACTTC.

The chain joins TRBV2 to TRBJ1-2; 9 positions match TRBD1. From germline, CDR1 is SNHLY and CDR2 FYNNEI. The CDR3 has 14 amino acids. The V gene end was trimmed by 7 bases and the J gene end by 6 bases; junction bases not matched to a gene: 9. The CDR3 sequence: CASTHRDRADGYTF. CDR3 DNA: TGTGCCAGCACCCACCGGGACAGGGCGGATGGCTACACCTTC.